Listed here are 23 T cell receptor beta chains from one sample, sequenced in a study of T-cell reconstitution after alpha-beta-depleted transplantation in children listed by TCRdb under 2016. Libraries were constructed by PCR. The sequencer was an Illumina HiSeq 2500. TCR library preparation used molecular barcoding, with unique molecular identifiers applied to normalize quantification of the TCRbeta repertoire. TCRdb passed the public sequencing reads through fastp at Q25 and MiXCR, retaining productive beta sequences. Identical CDR3 proteins give one entry, which carries the most common genes and DNA. The sample data list around 700,000 distinct CDR3 sequences, and around 13% of these were observed just once. The ten largest clones take up around 0.8% of the sample. Reading the label with the study, this specimen's treatment or condition is: allogeneic hematopoietic cell transplantation with graft depleted of TCRalphabeta T cells and CD19 B cells.

The sequencing here drew on PBMCs, taken before TCRalphabeta/CD19-depleted stem cell transplant. These receptors were collected from a girl aged 2-10 years with congenital amegakaryocytic thrombocytopenia, due to receive a stem cell transplant.

This clonotype came up many times. The CDR3 loop is CASSLGRGANTGELFF. The DNA of the CDR3 is TGTGCCAGCAGCTTAGGGCGGGGAGCGAACACCGGGGAGCTGTTTTTT. The rearrangement links TRBV7-2 to TRBJ2-2, with D possibly TRBD2 on 6 matching bases. V lost 1 base and J lost 0, with 9 bases in between. From germline, CDR1 is SGHTA and CDR2 FQGNSA. CDR3 length: 16 amino acids.

This clonotype turned up a few times. The rearrangement links TRBV12-3 or TRBV12-4 to TRBJ2-3, with 11 bases aligning to TRBD2. CDR3 length: 18 amino acids. V lost 6 bases, J lost 0 bases, and 11 bases stayed unmatched. The CDR3 nucleotides read TGTGCCAGCAGCTCGACGGGACTAGCGGCTCCTAGCACAGATACGCAGTATTTT. Its translation: CASSSTGLAAPSTDTQYF.

This clonotype showed up many times. CDR3 nucleotides: TGTGCCAGCAGTGATATCCGTGGTACGCAGTATTTT. Translated, it gives CASSDIRGTQYF. The chain has TRBV6-4 and TRBJ2-3; D gene unclear. The CDR3 extends over 12 amino acids. V gave up 3 bases and J gave up 8 bases, with 9 bases separating them. In germline, CDR1 is MRHNA, CDR2 SNTAGT.

This clonotype was detected ten times or more. The chain joins TRBV5-1 to TRBJ1-1; D gene uncertain. The germline V and J ends were trimmed by 3 bases and 1 base, with 13 bases remaining between them. The CDR3 loop spans 15 amino acids. Germline V lookup: CDR1 SGHRS, CDR2 YFSETQ. Here the CDR3 DNA reads TGCGCCAGCAGCTCTACGAGGGCGGCGAACACTGAAGCTTTCTTT. Its translation is CASSSTRAANTEAFF. The full variable domain, with the rest looked up from reference TRBV5-1 and TRBJ1-1, is KAGVTQTPRYLIKTRGQQVTLSCSPISGHRSVSWYQQTPGQGLQFLFEYFSETQRNKGNFPGRFSGRQFSNSRSEMNVSTLELGDSALYLCASSSTRAANTEAFFGQGTRLTVV.

The chain combines TRBV12-3 or TRBV12-4 with TRBJ2-7; D is ambiguous. With 2 bases removed from V and 5 bases from J, the gap between germline ends came to 16 bases. The CDR3 extends over 15 amino acids. CDR3 loop: CASSLTGSSPHEQYF. DNA for the CDR3: TGTGCCAGCAGTTTAACGGGCTCAAGTCCTCACGAGCAGTACTTC.

This clonotype came up many times. The gene calls are TRBV20-1 and TRBJ2-7, with D unclear. V lost 6 bases and J lost 1, with 10 bases in between. The CDR3 is 12 residues long. The germline gives CDR1 DFQATT, CDR2 SNEGSKA (reference sequence). For the CDR3, the DNA is TGCAGTGCACGCCGTTCTTCCTACGAGCAGTACTTC. Its translation: CSARRSSYEQYF.

This clonotype showed up just a few times. The chain carries TRBV15 and TRBJ2-7; D is uncertain. The CDR3 runs 13 residues. V dropped 1 base and J dropped 3 bases, with 7 bases sitting between them. Germline V lookup: CDR1 LNHNV, CDR2 YYDKDF (reference sequence). CDR3 DNA: TGTGCCACCAGCAGAGCTCAGAGCTACGAGCAGTACTTC. It translates to CATSRAQSYEQYF.

This clonotype was observed at least ten times. The chain uses TRBV11-1 and TRBJ2-5; D gene ambiguous. CDR3 length: 19 amino acids. Looked up from germline, CDR1 is SGHAT and CDR2 is FQDESV (reference sequence). Trimming removed 0 bases from V and 5 bases from J, with 25 bases in between. The DNA for the CDR3 is TGTGCCAGCAGCTTAGCGTATCCAACCCCAGCATCCATTCGGGAGACCCAGTACTTC. This codes for CASSLAYPTPASIRETQYF. The whole variable domain, remainder taken from reference TRBV11-1 and TRBJ2-5, is EAEVAQSPRYKITEKSQAVAFWCDPISGHATLYWYRQILGQGPELLVQFQDESVVDDSQLPKDRFSAERLKGVDSTLKIQPAELGDSAMYLCASSLAYPTPASIRETQYFGPGTRLLVL.

This clonotype showed up many times. CDR3 loop: CASSKTGDITGELFF. In DNA form, the CDR3 reads TGTGCCAGCAGCAAGACAGGGGACATCACCGGGGAGCTGTTTTTT. The chain has TRBV4-2 and TRBJ2-2; 8 bases fit TRBD1. This CDR3 has 15 amino acids. Per the germline V gene, CDR1 is LGHNA and CDR2 is YNFKEQ. V was clipped by 5 bases and J by 4 bases; unmatched bases: 6.

In its sample, this clonotype was seen a few times. The chain recombines TRBV5-1 with TRBJ1-1, with D perhaps TRBD1 (6 bases). Germline CDR1 SGHRS, CDR2 YFSETQ. V was shortened by 0 bases and J by 0 bases, with 18 bases between the two germline ends. The CDR3 is made up of 18 amino acids. For the CDR3, the DNA is TGCGCCAGCAGCTTGGGTTTGGACAGACTAAGCATGAACACTGAAGCTTTCTTT. This encodes CASSLGLDRLSMNTEAFF.

This clonotype has a count of ten or more. V usage is TRBV11-2 and J usage is TRBJ2-3; 10 bases match TRBD1. Per germline, CDR1 SGHAT and CDR2 FQNNGV. V was clipped by 5 bases and J by 4 bases; unmatched bases: 6. The CDR3 is 15 amino acids. CDR3 amino acids: CASSPTGGNPDTQYF. For the CDR3, the DNA is TGTGCCAGCAGCCCGACAGGGGGCAACCCAGATACGCAGTATTTT.

Here the CDR3 DNA reads TGTGCCAGCAGTTTATGGGGGGCCTACAATGAGCAGTTCTTC. Translated, it gives CASSLWGAYNEQFF. The rearrangement joins TRBV12-3 or TRBV12-4 to TRBJ2-1; perhaps TRBD2 as D (6 bases). This CDR3 has 14 amino acids. V lost 2 bases and J lost 2, with 7 bases in between.

Many counts were recorded for this clonotype. The rearrangement links TRBV5-1 to TRBJ2-2; D is ambiguous. The V end was cut by 4 bases, the J end by 2 bases, with 9 bases between. This CDR3 spans 14 amino acids. The germline V gene encodes CDR1 SGHRS and CDR2 YFSETQ. The CDR3 coding sequence is TGCGCCAGCAGCAAATCAGGAAACACCGGGGAGCTGTTTTTT. Translation gives CASSKSGNTGELFF.

J is TRBJ2-7 and V is TRBV20-1; unclear D gene. Trimming removed 3 bases from V and 9 bases from J, with 18 bases in between. In germline, CDR1 is DFQATT, CDR2 SNEGSKA (reference sequence). The CDR3 is made up of 13 amino acids. CDR3 in amino acids: CSASDLISLGQYF. For the CDR3, the DNA is TGCAGTGCTAGTGATCTTATCTCCTTAGGGCAGTACTTC.

This clonotype turned up a few times. The J gene is TRBJ2-2, the V gene TRBV11-2, with 11 positions matching TRBD1. The germline V gene encodes CDR1 SGHAT and CDR2 FQNNGV. The CDR3 covers 15 residues. The J segment lost 10 bases and the V segment lost 5 bases, leaving 9 bases of the junction unmatched. The DNA of the CDR3 is TGTGCCAGCAGCGCAGGGACAGGGGGGTCAGAGGAGCTGTTTTTT. Translation: CASSAGTGGSEELFF.

This clonotype was seen a few times. The gene calls are TRBV5-1 and TRBJ2-7; 9 bases map to TRBD2. There are 15 residues in the CDR3. The J segment lost 2 bases and the V segment lost 2 bases, leaving 5 bases of the junction unmatched. Per germline, CDR1 SGHRS and CDR2 YFSETQ. CDR3 protein: CASSFYGGRAYEQYF. DNA for the CDR3: TGCGCCAGCAGCTTCTATGGCGGGAGGGCCTACGAGCAGTACTTC.

This clonotype has ten or more counts. The chain joins TRBV5-1 to TRBJ2-3, with D possibly being TRBD2 (5 bases). Germline-derived CDR1 and CDR2 are SGHRS and YFSETQ. Between the trimmed V and J ends, which lost 4 bases and 4 bases, there was a span of 13 bases. This CDR3 region has 14 residues. CDR3: CASSPPTGADTQYF. CDR3 DNA sequence: TGCGCCAGCAGCCCCCCTACCGGGGCAGATACGCAGTATTTT.

This chain connects TRBV29-1 to TRBJ2-1; 12 bases are shared with TRBD2. V was pared by 8 bases and J by 4 bases, with 6 bases of the junction left unmatched. This CDR3 comprises 14 residues. Germline lookup yields CDR1 SQVTM and CDR2 ANQGSEA. CDR3: CSPCLAGGYNEQFF. The CDR3 DNA sequence: TGCAGCCCCTGCCTAGCGGGAGGGTACAATGAGCAGTTCTTC.

This clonotype was seen at least ten times. The V and J genes are TRBV5-1 and TRBJ1-1, with D unclear. The CDR3 spans 14 residues. Germline V CDR1 and CDR2: SGHRS, YFSETQ. Trimming stripped 0 bases from V and 3 bases from J, with 9 bases between. The CDR3 nucleotides read TGCGCCAGCAGCTTGGGTGACGGCTACACTGAAGCTTTCTTT. It translates to CASSLGDGYTEAFF.

V and J are TRBV5-1 and TRBJ2-7; TRBD2 matches 11 bases. This CDR3 contains 17 residues. The germline CDR1 and CDR2 sequences are SGHRS and YFSETQ. J was trimmed by 2 bases and V by 3 bases; bases with no gene match: 10. CDR3 sequence (DNA): TGCGCCAGCAGCTCCAGGGGACTAGCGGATCTTACCTACGAGCAGTACTTC. Translating it yields CASSSRGLADLTYEQYF.

Ten or more counts support this clonotype. The chain uses TRBV5-1 and TRBJ2-5; D gene unclear. This CDR3 is built from 13 residues. CDR1 is SGHRS and CDR2 is YFSETQ in the germline V gene. The V gene lost 1 base and the J gene lost 2 bases, with 6 bases spanning the gap. The CDR3 spells CASSLRDQETQYF. The CDR3 region has the DNA TGCGCCAGCAGCTTGAGGGATCAAGAGACCCAGTACTTC.

Only a few counts were recorded for this clonotype. The chain uses TRBV18 and TRBJ2-5, with 8 positions matching TRBD1. Per the germline V gene, CDR1 is KGHSH and CDR2 is LQKENI. J lost 2 bases, V lost 6 bases, and 8 bases had no gene match. This CDR3 region has 15 residues. DNA for the CDR3: TGTGCCAGCTCGCCCGACAGGGGATCGCAAGAGACCCAGTACTTC. It codes for CASSPDRGSQETQYF.

This clonotype was detected many times. The rearrangement links TRBV25-1 to TRBJ2-2; 7 bases align to TRBD1. The CDR3 contains 16 residues. With V trimmed by 8 bases and J by 1 base, 10 bases remained unmatched. CDR1 is MGHDK, CDR2 SYGVNS, per germline. CDR3: CASPKGARGNTGELFF. The CDR3 nucleotides read TGTGCCAGCCCTAAGGGGGCCCGGGGGAACACCGGGGAGCTGTTTTTT.